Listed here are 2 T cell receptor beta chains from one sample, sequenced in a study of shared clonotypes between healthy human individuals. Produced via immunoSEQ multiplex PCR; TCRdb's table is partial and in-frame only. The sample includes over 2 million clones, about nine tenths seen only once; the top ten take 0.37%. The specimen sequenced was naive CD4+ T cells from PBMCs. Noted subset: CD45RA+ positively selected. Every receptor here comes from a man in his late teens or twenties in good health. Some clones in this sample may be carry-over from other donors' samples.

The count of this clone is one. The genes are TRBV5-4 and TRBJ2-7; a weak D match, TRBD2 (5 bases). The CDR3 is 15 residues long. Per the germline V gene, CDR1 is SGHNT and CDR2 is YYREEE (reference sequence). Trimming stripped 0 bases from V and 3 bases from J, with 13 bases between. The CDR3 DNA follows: TGTGCCAGCAGCTTGGCCCTCGAGGGCTTCTACGAGCAGTACTTC. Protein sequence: CASSLALEGFYEQYF.

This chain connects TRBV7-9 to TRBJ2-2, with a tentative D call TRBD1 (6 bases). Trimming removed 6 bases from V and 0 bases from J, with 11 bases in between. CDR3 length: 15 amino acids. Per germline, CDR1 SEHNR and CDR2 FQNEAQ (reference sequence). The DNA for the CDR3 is TGTGCCAGCAGAGAGGACAGACCGAACACCGGGGAGCTGTTTTTT. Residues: CASREDRPNTGELFF.